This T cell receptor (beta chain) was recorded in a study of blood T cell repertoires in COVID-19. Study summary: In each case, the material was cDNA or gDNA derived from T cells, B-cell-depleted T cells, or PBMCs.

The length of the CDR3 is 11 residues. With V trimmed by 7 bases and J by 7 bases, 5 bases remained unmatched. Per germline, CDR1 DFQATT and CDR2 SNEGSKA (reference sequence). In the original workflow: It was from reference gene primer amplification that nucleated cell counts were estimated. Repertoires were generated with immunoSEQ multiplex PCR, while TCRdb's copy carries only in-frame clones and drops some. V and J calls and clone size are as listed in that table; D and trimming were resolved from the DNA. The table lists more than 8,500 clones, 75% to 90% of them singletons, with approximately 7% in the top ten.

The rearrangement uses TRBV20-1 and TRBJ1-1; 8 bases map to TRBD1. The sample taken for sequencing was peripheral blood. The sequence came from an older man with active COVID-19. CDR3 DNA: TGCAGTGTCGACAGGGGACTTGAAGCTTTCTTT. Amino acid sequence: CSVDRGLEAFF.